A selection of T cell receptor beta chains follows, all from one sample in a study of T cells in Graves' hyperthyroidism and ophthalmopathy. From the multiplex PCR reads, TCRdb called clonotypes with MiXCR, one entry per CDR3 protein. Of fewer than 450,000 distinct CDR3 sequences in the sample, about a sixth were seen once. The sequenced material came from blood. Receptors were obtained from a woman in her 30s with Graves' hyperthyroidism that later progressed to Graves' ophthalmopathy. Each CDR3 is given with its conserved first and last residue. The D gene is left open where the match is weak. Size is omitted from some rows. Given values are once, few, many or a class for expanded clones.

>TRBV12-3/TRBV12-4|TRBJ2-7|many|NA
CASSLGGFSYEQYF
TGTGCCAGCAGTTTAGGGGGGTTCTCCTACGAGCAGTACTTC
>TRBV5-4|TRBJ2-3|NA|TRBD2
CASSGRTSGYTDTQYF
TGTGCCAGCAGCGGAAGGACTAGCGGCTACACAGATACGCAGTATTTT
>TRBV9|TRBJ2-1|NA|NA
CAGSVGGISSYNEQFF
TGTGCCGGCAGCGTAGGCGGAATTTCCTCCTACAATGAGCAGTTCTTC
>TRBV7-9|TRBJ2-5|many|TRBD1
CASSLRTGGWETQYF
TGTGCCAGCAGCTTAAGGACAGGGGGCTGGGAGACCCAGTACTTC
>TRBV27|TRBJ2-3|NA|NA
CASGVPGNTQYF
TGTGCCAGCGGGGTCCCAGGGAATACGCAGTATTTT
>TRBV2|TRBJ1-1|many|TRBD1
CASSVFDRALLMRENTEAFF
TGTGCCAGCAGTGTTTTTGACAGGGCCCTCTTAATGAGAGAGAACACTGAAGCTTTCTTT
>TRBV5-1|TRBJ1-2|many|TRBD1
CASSNRQGINYGYTF
TGCGCCAGCAGCAACCGACAGGGCATTAACTATGGCTACACCTTC
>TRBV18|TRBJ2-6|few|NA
CASSPPTSSGANVLTF
TGTGCCAGCTCACCACCCACTAGCTCTGGGGCCAACGTCCTGACTTTC
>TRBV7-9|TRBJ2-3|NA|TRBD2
CASSLRLAGAPDTQYF
TGTGCCAGCAGCTTACGCCTAGCGGGGGCCCCAGATACGCAGTATTTT
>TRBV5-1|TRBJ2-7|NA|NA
CASRKHRDSYDQYF
TGCGCCAGCAGGAAACACAGGGACTCCTACGATCAGTACTTC
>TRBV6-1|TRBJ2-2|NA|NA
CASSVGWGTGELFF
TGTGCCAGCAGTGTTGGTTGGGGTACCGGGGAGCTGTTTTTT
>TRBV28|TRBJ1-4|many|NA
CASSPPFQSEKLFF
TGTGCCAGCAGTCCGCCGTTCCAATCCGAAAAACTGTTTTTT
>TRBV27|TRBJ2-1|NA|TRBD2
CASSLKLAGGGDTFF
TGTGCCAGCAGTTTAAAGCTAGCGGGGGGAGGCGATACGTTCTTC
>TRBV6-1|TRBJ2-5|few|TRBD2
CASSSLTSGSQETQYF
TGTGCCAGCAGTTCCCTCACTAGCGGGTCTCAAGAGACCCAGTACTTC
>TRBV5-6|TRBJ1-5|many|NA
CASNIQGSNQPQHF
TGTGCCAGCAATATTCAGGGAAGCAATCAGCCCCAGCATTTT
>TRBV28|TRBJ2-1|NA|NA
CASMGNEQFF
TGTGCCAGCATGGGCAATGAGCAGTTCTTC
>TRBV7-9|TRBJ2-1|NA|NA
CASSLDWNYYNEQFF
TGTGCCAGCAGCCTCGATTGGAACTACTACAATGAGCAGTTCTTC
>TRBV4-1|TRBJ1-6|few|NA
CASSFPQQGRGSPLHF
TGCGCCAGCAGCTTTCCTCAGCAGGGGAGGGGGTCACCCCTCCACTTT
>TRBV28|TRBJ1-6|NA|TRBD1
CASRETGGHSPLHF
TGTGCCAGCAGAGAGACAGGGGGCCATTCACCCCTCCACTTT
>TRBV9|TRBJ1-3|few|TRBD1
CASSPWTGASSGNTIYF
TGTGCCAGCAGCCCGTGGACAGGGGCAAGCTCTGGAAACACCATATATTTT
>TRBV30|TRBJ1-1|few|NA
CAWSALGMDSYTEAFF
TGTGCCTGGAGTGCCCTTGGAATGGACAGTTACACTGAAGCTTTCTTT
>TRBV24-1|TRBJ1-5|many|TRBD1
CATRDGTGETQPQHF
TGTGCCACCAGGGACGGGACAGGGGAGACTCAGCCCCAGCATTTT
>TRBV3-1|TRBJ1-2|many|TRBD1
CASSPYDRVYYTF
TGTGCCAGCAGCCCGTACGACAGGGTATACTACACCTTC
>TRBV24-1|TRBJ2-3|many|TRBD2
CATSDPQWPSRREGRPDTQYF
TGTGCCACCAGTGATCCCCAGTGGCCCAGTCGACGGGAGGGCCGCCCAGATACGCAGTATTTT
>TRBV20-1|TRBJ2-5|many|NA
CSARDLTGQETQYF
TGCAGTGCTAGAGATCTCACAGGACAAGAGACCCAGTACTTC
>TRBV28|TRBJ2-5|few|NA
CAGTEGDPTETQYF
TGTGCCGGCACCGAGGGGGACCCTACGGAGACCCAGTACTTC
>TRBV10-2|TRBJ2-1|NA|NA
CASRESKVGGRNEQFF
TGCGCCAGCAGAGAAAGCAAGGTCGGCGGGCGCAATGAGCAGTTCTTC
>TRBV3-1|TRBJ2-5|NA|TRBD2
CASSQGTSSPETQYF
TGTGCCAGCAGCCAAGGGACTAGCAGTCCAGAGACCCAGTACTTC
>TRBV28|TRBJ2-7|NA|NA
CASSSPTRLRDTSVSSYEQYF
TGTGCCAGCAGTTCCCCGACCCGTCTCCGGGACACCTCTGTATCCTCCTACGAGCAGTACTTC
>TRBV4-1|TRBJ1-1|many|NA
CASSQREVVNTEAFF
TGCGCCAGCAGCCAAAGAGAGGTCGTTAACACTGAAGCTTTCTTT
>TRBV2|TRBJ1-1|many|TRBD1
CASGKDRGYTEAFF
TGTGCCAGCGGAAAAGACAGGGGGTACACTGAAGCTTTCTTT
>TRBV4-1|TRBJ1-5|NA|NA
CASSHHTSSNQPQHF
TGCGCCAGCAGCCACCACACTAGTAGCAATCAGCCCCAGCATTTT
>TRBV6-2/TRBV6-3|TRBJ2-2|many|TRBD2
CASSYSATGGNTGELFF
TGTGCCAGCAGTTACTCCGCTACGGGAGGAAACACCGGGGAGCTGTTTTTT
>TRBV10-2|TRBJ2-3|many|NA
CASSEYTDTQYF
TGCGCCAGCAGTGAGTACACAGATACGCAGTATTTT
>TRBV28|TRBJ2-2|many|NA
CASSRLEGELFF
TGTGCCAGCAGTCGCCTTGAAGGGGAGCTGTTTTTT
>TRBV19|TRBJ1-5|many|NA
CASSIGMYSNQPQHF
TGTGCCAGTAGTATAGGGATGTATAGCAATCAGCCCCAGCATTTT
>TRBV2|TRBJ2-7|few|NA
CASMVSGVEEQYF
TGTGCCAGCATGGTCTCAGGCGTTGAGGAGCAGTACTTC
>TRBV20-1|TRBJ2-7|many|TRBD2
CSALGLAGTSYEQYF
TGCAGTGCCCTGGGACTAGCGGGTACCTCCTACGAGCAGTACTTC
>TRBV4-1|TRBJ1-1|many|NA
CASSQGQGGTEAFF
TGCGCCAGCAGCCAAGGTCAGGGTGGGACTGAAGCTTTCTTT
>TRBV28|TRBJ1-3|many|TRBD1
CASRGVTGSSGNTIYF
TGTGCCAGCAGGGGGGTGACAGGGAGCTCTGGAAACACCATATATTTT
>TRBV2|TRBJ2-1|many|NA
CASSVLGQNNEQFF
TGTGCCAGCAGTGTACTAGGACAGAACAATGAGCAGTTCTTC
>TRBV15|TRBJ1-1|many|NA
CATSRDSTARNTEAFF
TGTGCCACCAGCAGAGATAGTACAGCTCGGAACACTGAAGCTTTCTTT
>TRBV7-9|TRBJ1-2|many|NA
CASSSLIGQPLNYGYTF
TGTGCCAGCAGCTCCTTAATAGGACAGCCTCTTAACTATGGCTACACCTTC
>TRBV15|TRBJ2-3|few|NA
CATSTTVPDTQYF
TGTGCCACCAGCACGACAGTTCCAGATACGCAGTATTTT
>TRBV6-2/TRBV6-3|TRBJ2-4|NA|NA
CASSPAGRRKNIQYF
TGTGCCAGCAGTCCGGCAGGGAGACGCAAAAACATTCAGTACTTC